Presented here are 7 T cell receptor beta chains from one specimen sequenced in a study of T cells after yellow fever vaccination. Each CDR3 protein is one row after TCRdb ran MiXCR on the 5' RACE reads. The sample lists 280,000 or so distinct CDR3 sequences; roughly 8.7% were seen once. This sample comprised CD4+ T cells sorted from PBMCs, obtained 5 days after the yellow fever booster vaccination. These receptors came from a young man who received the YFV17D yellow fever vaccine.

There are a few counts of this clonotype. CDR3 region: CASSLGSGAHTDTQYF. The CDR3 DNA reads TGTGCCAGCAGCTTAGGTAGCGGGGCCCACACAGATACGCAGTATTTT. The chain recombines TRBV11-2 with TRBJ2-3; 8 nucleotides agree with TRBD2. In germline, CDR1 is SGHAT, CDR2 FQNNGV. This CDR3 region has 16 residues. The J segment lost 2 bases and the V segment lost 1 base, leaving 5 bases of the junction unmatched.

Only a few counts were recorded for this clonotype. The chain links TRBV4-3 to TRBJ2-3; TRBD2 matches at 8 bases. V lost 5 bases to trimming and J lost 0 bases; unmatched junction nucleotides: 7. Per germline, CDR1 LGHNA and CDR2 YSLEER. The CDR3 contains 16 residues. CDR3 sequence reads: CASSTLAGPSTDTQYF. In DNA, the CDR3 is TGCGCCAGCAGCACTCTAGCGGGTCCTAGCACAGATACGCAGTATTTT.

This clonotype was counted ten times or more. The chain employs TRBV10-3 and TRBJ2-5, with a tentative D call TRBD1 (6 bases). The V end was cut by 3 bases, the J end by 6 bases, with 17 bases between. Germline V gene data show CDR1 as ENHRY and CDR2 as SYGVKD. This CDR3 has 15 amino acids. This CDR3 is CAISEGGTGGQTQYF. The CDR3 bases are TGTGCCATCAGTGAAGGGGGTACAGGTGGCCAGACCCAGTACTTC.

At least ten counts were recorded for this clonotype. The chain recombines TRBV5-1 with TRBJ2-2; D is unresolved. Germline CDR1 and CDR2: SGHRS and YFSETQ. Trimming took off 4 bases at V and 2 bases at J, with 9 bases between the two ends. The CDR3 has 14 amino acids. CDR3 sequence: CASSPDQNTGELFF. CDR3 sequence (DNA): TGCGCCAGCAGCCCGGACCAAAACACCGGGGAGCTGTTTTTT. The entire variable domain, with the rest obtained from reference TRBV5-1 and TRBJ2-2, is as follows: KAGVTQTPRYLIKTRGQQVTLSCSPISGHRSVSWYQQTPGQGLQFLFEYFSETQRNKGNFPGRFSGRQFSNSRSEMNVSTLELGDSALYLCASSPDQNTGELFFGEGSRLTVL.

Details on this clonotype: A read error may be the cause here, since a much bigger clone is one base away. This rearrangement joins TRBV4-3 to TRBJ1-3; no firm D call. This CDR3 contains 16 residues. The V and J ends lost 1 base and 0 bases respectively, with 10 bases between them. Per germline, CDR1 LGHNA and CDR2 YSLEER. The DNA of the CDR3 is TGCGCCAGCAGCCAAGCTCGGGCAGCCTCTGGAAACACCATATATTTT. It specifies CASSQARAASGNTIYF.

This clonotype was observed a few times. The genes are TRBV27 and TRBJ2-2; D is unclear. The CDR3 totals 10 residues. Per germline, CDR1 MNHEY and CDR2 SMNVEV (reference sequence). With 6 bases removed from V and 4 bases from J, the gap between germline ends came to 0 bases. Written as DNA, the CDR3 is TGTGCCAGCAGCACCGGGGAGCTGTTTTTT. Translating gives CASSTGELFF.

This clonotype was seen a few times. The chain joins TRBV5-6 to TRBJ2-2, with D perhaps matching TRBD1 (7 bases). Trimming shortened V by 2 bases and J by 5 bases, and 16 bases separated the two germline ends. This CDR3 has 16 amino acids. Germline-derived CDR1 and CDR2 are SGHDT and YYEEEE. CDR3 in amino acids: CASSLFWRGRTGELFF. In DNA, the CDR3 is TGTGCCAGCAGCTTATTTTGGAGGGGGCGAACCGGGGAGCTGTTTTTT. The variable domain in full, completed from reference TRBV5-6 and TRBJ2-2, reads DAGVTQSPTHLIKTRGQQVTLRCSPKSGHDTVSWYQQALGQGPQFIFQYYEEEERQRGNFPDRFSGHQFPNYSSELNVNALLLGDSALYLCASSLFWRGRTGELFFGEGSRLTVL.